This T cell receptor beta chain was sequenced in a study of blood T cell repertoires in COVID-19 (TCRdb year 2020). Looking at the study overall: Samples covering the acute and convalescent phases of COVID-19 were provided by collaborators in the United States, Italy and Spain. The material from the prospective study consisted of cDNA or gDNA derived from T cells, B-cell-depleted T cells, or PBMCs. Deeply sampled blood TCRbeta repertoires from subjects exposed to, actively infected with, or recovered from COVID-19 were included in the dataset. The repertoires were made available in a free public database intended to serve as a resource for research on the immune response to SARS-CoV-2. Samples were obtained from the ongoing ImmuneRACE study (first 160 participants) and from 950 to 1,500 subjects provided by 6 global collaborators. The sample metadata nearly always contained a de-identified subject ID, COVID-19 status, age in years and sex. Where HLA class I and class II types were available, the types were taken from metadata supplied by the sample provider, not from assay-based typing.

The paper's findings and limits, for the study overall: The amount of clinical and demographic metadata varied by source and participant and was provided uncurated.

With respect to this clone: Its antigen is not yet known. The input lacks base qualities; no much larger clone sits a single base away.

The immunoSEQ Assay, a bias-controlled multiplex PCR, was used to amplify TCRbeta CDR3 regions from genomic DNA. In the source study's methods: The number of nucleated cells in each sample was estimated from the amplification of reference gene primers within the assay. To quantify the absolute abundance of each unique TCRbeta CDR3 rearrangement, sequence reads were collapsed and filtered. For each sample, productive Simpson clonality was calculated as the square root of Simpson's diversity index over productive rearrangements. This is the immuneACCESS table as TCRdb keeps it, with only in-frame sequences that have V and J called. A part of the clones is gone; compared with another copy, unresolved V genes explain less than half, and the rest is unexplained. The DNA gave D and trimming, while V, J and clone size come from that table. Here the sample has approximately 52,000 clones; about 88% occur a single time. Clones ranked in the top ten supply roughly 5.3% of the sample.

The CDR3 runs 16 residues from the cysteine to the phenylalanine. The read is trimmed to its CDR3 DNA, 48 bases read in frame from base 1. The junction shows trimming of 0 bases on V and 5 bases on J, plus 17 bases between the germline ends. CDR1 is given as SNHLY and CDR2 as FYNNEI, both from the germline V gene. The collaborating institutions used their own protocols to collect whole blood in K2EDTA tubes. For TCRbeta analysis, collaborators shipped samples as frozen whole blood, isolated PBMCs, or DNA extracted from either of those sample types. The sequencing sample was made of peripheral blood. This TCR came from a man aged 55 to 70 with active COVID-19. The chain links TRBV2 with TRBJ2-7; TRBD2 might be the D gene, on 5 matching bases. The CDR3 region reads CASSEAGAGRLNEQYF. The nucleotide sequence reads as follows: TGTGCCAGCAGTGAAGCGGGTGCGGGCCGGTTGAACGAGCAGTACTTC. The full variable domain, completed from the reference TRBV2 and TRBJ2-7 proteins outside the CDR3, reads EPEVTQTPSHQVTQMGQEVILRCVPISNHLYFYWYRQILGQKVEFLVSFYNNEISEKSEIFDDQFSVERPDGSNFTLKIRSTKLEDSAMYFCASSEAGAGRLNEQYFGPGTRLTVT.